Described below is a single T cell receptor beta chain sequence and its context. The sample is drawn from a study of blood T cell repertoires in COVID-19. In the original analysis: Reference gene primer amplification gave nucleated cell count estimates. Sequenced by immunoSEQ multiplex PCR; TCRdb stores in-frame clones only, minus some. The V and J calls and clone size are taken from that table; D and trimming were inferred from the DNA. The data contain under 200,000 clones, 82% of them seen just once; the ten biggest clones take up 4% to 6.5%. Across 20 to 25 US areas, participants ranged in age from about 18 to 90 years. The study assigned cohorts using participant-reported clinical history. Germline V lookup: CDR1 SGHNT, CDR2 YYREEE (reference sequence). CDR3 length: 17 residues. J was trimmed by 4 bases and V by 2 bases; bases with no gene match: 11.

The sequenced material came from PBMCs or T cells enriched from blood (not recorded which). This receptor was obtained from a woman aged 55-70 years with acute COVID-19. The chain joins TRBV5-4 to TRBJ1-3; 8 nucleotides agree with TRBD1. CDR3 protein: CASSFSTQGARGNTIYF. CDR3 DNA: TGTGCCAGCAGCTTCTCGACCCAGGGGGCGCGCGGAAACACCATATATTTT. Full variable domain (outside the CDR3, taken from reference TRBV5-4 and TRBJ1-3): ETGVTQSPTHLIKTRGQQVTLRCSSQSGHNTVSWYQQALGQGPQFIFQYYREEENGRGNFPPRFSGLQFPNYSSELNVNALELDDSALYLCASSFSTQGARGNTIYFGEGSWLTVV.